What follows are 26 T cell receptor beta chains derived from one specimen sequenced in a study of CD8+ T cells in alopecia areata. RNA was isolated and reverse transcribed to cDNA, the sequencing template. The table came from immunoSEQ multiplex PCR; TCRdb's copy has only in-frame clones and leaves some out. Of roughly 97,000 clones listed, about 40% are singletons. Input material: CD4+ T cells sorted from blood. The receptors shown here come from a human donor with alopecia areata.

This clone occurred a few times. The gene calls are TRBV29-1 and TRBJ2-5; D call uncertain. Germline loops: CDR1 SQVTM, CDR2 ANQGSEA. CDR3 length: 10 amino acids. V lost 3 bases and J 5 bases, leaving 4 bases between the germline ends. CDR3 sequence: CSVDRETQYF. The DNA for the CDR3 is TGCAGCGTTGATCGGGAGACCCAGTACTTC. Filled out from reference TRBV29-1 and TRBJ2-5, the complete variable domain reads SAVISQKPSRDICQRGTSLTIQCQVDSQVTMMFWYRQQPGQSLTLIATANQGSEATYESGFVIDKFPISRPNLTFSTLTVSNMSPEDSSIYLCSVDRETQYFGPGTRLLVL.

The chain couples TRBV6-1 to TRBJ1-5, with TRBD1 matching over 7 bases. The CDR3 has 15 amino acids. The germline gives CDR1 MNHNS, CDR2 SASEGT. The V segment lost 5 bases and the J segment 7 bases; nucleotides outside the gene matches: 11. The CDR3 loop reads CASSRIDREEQPQHF. As DNA, the CDR3 is TGTGCCAGCAGTCGGATCGACAGGGAAGAACAGCCCCAGCATTTT.

The chain combines TRBV11-2 with TRBJ2-5; TRBD1 or TRBD2 may be the D gene (6 bases each). CDR1 is SGHAT and CDR2 is FQNNGV in the germline V gene. CDR3 length: 15 residues. Between the trimmed V and J ends, which lost 1 base and 5 bases, there was a span of 14 bases. CDR3 in amino acids: CASSLGGAGTETQYF. CDR3 DNA sequence: TGTGCCAGCAGCTTAGGGGGGGCAGGTACGGAGACCCAGTACTTC.

The chain recombines TRBV19 with TRBJ2-6; 11 bases agree with TRBD1. CDR1 is LNHDA and CDR2 is SQIVND in the germline V gene (reference sequence). The CDR3 covers 17 residues. J gave up 4 bases and V 5 bases, and 7 bases lay outside the gene matches. CDR3 loop: CASSAGDRGKGANVLTF. CDR3 nucleotide sequence: TGTGCCAGTAGTGCCGGGGACAGGGGGAAAGGGGCCAACGTCCTGACTTTC.

The chain employs TRBV28 and TRBJ2-2; D remains ambiguous. This CDR3 has 15 amino acids. Germline V gene data show CDR1 as MDHEN and CDR2 as SYDVKM. The V end was cut by 7 bases, the J end by 1 base, with 13 bases between. As DNA, the CDR3 is TGTGCCAGCACCCCAGGTTGGGTGAACACCGGGGAGCTGTTTTTT. It specifies CASTPGWVNTGELFF.

The chain has TRBV9 and TRBJ1-2; D is unclear. Germline assignment: CDR1 SGDLS and CDR2 YYNGEE. Trimming left V 4 bases short and J 4 bases short, with 11 bases between. CDR3 size: 13 residues. DNA for the CDR3: TGTGCCAGCAGCCAATACCCCCTCTATGGCTACACCTTC. Its protein is CASSQYPLYGYTF. The full variable domain, rest sourced from reference TRBV9 and TRBJ1-2, is DSGVTQTPKHLITATGQRVTLRCSPRSGDLSVYWYQQSLDQGLQFLIQYYNGEERAKGNILERFSAQQFPDLHSELNLSSLELGDSALYFCASSQYPLYGYTFGSGTRLTVV.

The chain employs TRBV7-2 and TRBJ1-1; D is unresolved. The CDR3 contains 13 residues. Germline V gene data show CDR1 as SGHTA and CDR2 as FQGNSA. V lost 5 bases and J lost 3, with 10 bases in between. The CDR3 DNA is TGTGCCAGCAGCCTAAGTACCGACACTGAAGCTTTCTTT. Translating it yields CASSLSTDTEAFF.

In this sample, this clone turned up a few times. V and J are TRBV7-9 and TRBJ2-7; 13 nucleotides align to TRBD2. The CDR3 has 14 residues. Trimming removed 4 bases from V and 7 bases from J; junction bases left unmatched: 4. CDR1 is SEHNR and CDR2 is FQNEAQ in the germline V gene (reference sequence). The CDR3 region has the DNA TGTGCCAGCAGCTCCGGGACTAGCGGGATTGAGCAGTACTTC. Protein: CASSSGTSGIEQYF.

The chain recombines TRBV4-3 with TRBJ2-5, with D perhaps given as TRBD1 or TRBD2 (5 bases each). Germline V CDR1 and CDR2: LGHNA, YSLEER. V lost 0 bases to trimming and J lost 5 bases, with 10 bases between them. This CDR3 comprises 14 residues. This chain's CDR3 is CASSQDLGVETQYF. The CDR3 nucleotides are TGCGCCAGCAGCCAAGATCTGGGGGTGGAGACCCAGTACTTC.

The chain joins TRBV4-1 to TRBJ2-5; 9 nucleotides align to TRBD1. Germline lookup yields CDR1 MGHRA and CDR2 YSYEKL. The CDR3 is 17 residues long. Trimming at V came to 3 bases and at J to 5 bases, leaving 13 bases not matched to a gene. The CDR3 DNA reads as TGCGCCAGCAGCCAGGGGACAGGGTACGGTGGCGGGGAGACCCAGTACTTC. Protein sequence: CASSQGTGYGGGETQYF.

V gene TRBV7-8 combines with J gene TRBJ1-5; no firm D call. This CDR3 comprises 14 residues. The germline V gene encodes CDR1 SGHVS and CDR2 FQNEAQ. With 1 base removed from V and 4 bases from J, the gap between germline ends came to 8 bases. The CDR3 protein is CASSLGQSNQPQHF. The CDR3 DNA sequence: TGTGCCAGCAGCTTAGGGCAGAGTAATCAGCCCCAGCATTTT. Based on the CDR3 plus reference TRBV7-8 and TRBJ1-5, the full variable domain is GAGVSQSPRYKVAKRGQDVALRCDPISGHVSLFWYQQALGQGPEFLTYFQNEAQLDKSGLPSDRFFAERPEGSVSTLKIQRTQQEDSAVYLCASSLGQSNQPQHFGDGTRLSIL.

In this sample, this clone turned up a few times. The CDR3 is CASSRDRAKNIQYF. The DNA for the CDR3 is TGTGCCAGCAGCAGGGACAGAGCCAAAAACATTCAGTACTTC. The chain is built from TRBV7-9 and TRBJ2-4; 7 bases align to TRBD1. With 5 bases clipped from V and 0 bases from J, the junction kept 1 base outside the gene matches. The CDR3 runs to 14 residues. The V gene's germline CDR1 is SEHNR and CDR2 FQNEAQ (reference sequence).

This clone has more than one count but fewer than ten. The chain uses TRBV29-1 and TRBJ2-5; D may be TRBD2 (6 bases). Germline CDR1 is SQVTM and CDR2 is ANQGSEA. This CDR3 spans 11 amino acids. Deletions cut 1 base from V and 7 bases from J, with 7 bases between. This chain's CDR3 is CSVEVGGTQYF. Here the CDR3 DNA reads TGCAGCGTTGAAGTCGGGGGGACCCAGTACTTC.

V gene TRBV29-1 combines with J gene TRBJ1-1; D uncertain. Trimming left V 3 bases short and J 7 bases short, with 15 bases between. Germline-derived CDR1 and CDR2 are SQVTM and ANQGSEA. The length of the CDR3 is 13 residues. The DNA of the CDR3 is TGCAGCGTTGAGGACGGAGGGAGAGGTGAAGCTTTCTTT. It translates to CSVEDGGRGEAFF. The entire variable domain, with the rest obtained from reference TRBV29-1 and TRBJ1-1, is as follows: SAVISQKPSRDICQRGTSLTIQCQVDSQVTMMFWYRQQPGQSLTLIATANQGSEATYESGFVIDKFPISRPNLTFSTLTVSNMSPEDSSIYLCSVEDGGRGEAFFGQGTRLTVV.

This rearrangement joins TRBV5-1 to TRBJ2-7, with D maybe TRBD2 (8 bases). The CDR3 has 15 amino acids. V was trimmed by 4 bases and J by 0 bases, leaving 14 bases between them. Germline-derived CDR1 and CDR2 are SGHRS and YFSETQ. The CDR3 sequence: CASSAGGQYSYEQYF. The DNA for the CDR3 is TGCGCCAGCAGCGCGGGGGGACAGTACTCCTACGAGCAGTACTTC.

The chain has TRBV23-1 and TRBJ1-5, with D maybe TRBD1 (6 bases). TRBV23-1 is treated as an ORF (open reading frame) with a function not yet certain. The CDR3 has 21 residues. Trimming shortened V by 1 base and J by 0 bases, and 25 bases separated the two germline ends. Written as DNA, the CDR3 is TGCGCCAGCAGTCAATTTGCCTATCGGACAGACGGGACCTATAGCAATCAGCCCCAGCATTTT. Translating gives CASSQFAYRTDGTYSNQPQHF.

This clone was counted a few times. The chain has TRBV7-8 and TRBJ2-3; maybe TRBD2 (6 bases). This CDR3 has 16 amino acids. Germline assignment: CDR1 SGHVS and CDR2 FQNEAQ. Deletions cut 1 base from V and 1 base from J, with 12 bases between. The DNA of the CDR3 is TGTGCCAGCAGCTTAGAAACGAGACTAGGCACAGATACGCAGTATTTT. Translated: CASSLETRLGTDTQYF.

CDR3 amino acids: CASSFQAGQETQYF. The CDR3 DNA follows: TGTGCCAGCAGCTTCCAAGCGGGGCAAGAGACCCAGTACTTC. This sequence joins TRBV7-3 and TRBJ2-5, with TRBD2 identical over 7 bases. V shed 3 bases and J 2 bases; nucleotides not matched to a gene: 3. The CDR3 extends over 14 amino acids. CDR1 and CDR2 from the germline V gene are SGHTA and FQGTGA.

As DNA, the CDR3 is TGCGCCAGCAGCGTGGCAAATACCCAAGAGACCCAGTACTTC. Residues: CASSVANTQETQYF. The V and J genes are TRBV5-1 and TRBJ2-5, with D hard to call. CDR3 length: 14 residues. Trimming removed 4 bases from V and 1 base from J, with 11 bases in between. CDR1 and CDR2 from the germline V gene are SGHRS and YFSETQ.

The chain joins TRBV18 to TRBJ1-1; D call uncertain. The germline CDR1 and CDR2 sequences are KGHSH and LQKENI. There are 14 residues in the CDR3. Trimming took 1 base from V and 2 from J, leaving 8 bases between them. CDR3 bases: TGTGCCAGCTCACCACAGGCCGGTAACACTGAAGCTTTCTTT. Amino acids: CASSPQAGNTEAFF.

In this sample, this clone turned up once. The gene calls are TRBV7-2 and TRBJ1-2; the D is unclear. This CDR3 has 14 residues. Per the germline V gene, CDR1 is SGHTA and CDR2 is FQGNSA. Trimming stripped 1 base from V and 2 bases from J, with 8 bases between. The CDR3 is CASSLVEGNYGYTF. In DNA form, the CDR3 reads TGTGCCAGCAGCTTAGTTGAGGGAAACTATGGCTACACCTTC. Together with reference TRBV7-2 and TRBJ1-2, the CDR3 gives the full variable domain: GAGVSQSPSNKVTEKGKDVELRCDPISGHTALYWYRQSLGQGLEFLIYFQGNSAPDKSGLPSDRFSAERTGGSVSTLTIQRTQQEDSAVYLCASSLVEGNYGYTFGSGTRLTVV.

CDR3 bases: TGTGCCAGCAGCTTAAAGGCGGGGCCGAACACCGGGGAGCTGTTTTTT. Residues: CASSLKAGPNTGELFF. The chain joins TRBV7-9 to TRBJ2-2, with a tentative D call TRBD2 (6 bases). Trimming pared 2 bases from V and 0 bases from J, leaving 10 bases between. The CDR3 runs 16 residues. The germline CDR1 and CDR2 sequences are SEHNR and FQNEAQ (reference sequence).

This clone was picked up a small number of times. The chain carries TRBV7-2 and TRBJ2-3; 9 bases fit TRBD2. Germline assignment: CDR1 SGHTA and CDR2 FQGNSA. This CDR3 is 13 amino acids long. The V and J ends lost 8 bases and 7 bases, in that order; junction bases with no gene match: 7. CDR3 nucleotide sequence: TGTGCCAGCGGGCTAGCGGGACTCAATACGCAGTATTTT. This sequence encodes CASGLAGLNTQYF.

CDR3 residues: CASRQTGGFYEQYF. CDR3 sequence (DNA): TGTGCCAGTCGACAGACAGGGGGTTTCTACGAGCAGTACTTC. This chain joins TRBV25-1 and TRBJ2-7; 9 nucleotides agree with TRBD1. The junction had 9 bases not matched to a gene; V was cut back by 9 bases and J by 3 bases. CDR3 length equals 14 residues. Per germline, CDR1 MGHDK and CDR2 SYGVNS.

The table lists this clone with a few counts. The chain has TRBV2 and TRBJ1-5; 7 bases align to TRBD1. CDR1 and CDR2 from the germline V gene are SNHLY and FYNNEI. The CDR3 is 15 amino acids. V shed 2 bases, J shed 4 bases, and the junction held 5 bases outside the gene matches. The CDR3 bases are TGTGCCAGCAGTGAATGGGCAGGGGGTAATCAGCCCCAGCATTTT. The encoded protein is CASSEWAGGNQPQHF.

This clone was seen more than once but under ten times. The chain carries TRBV7-9 and TRBJ2-5; 8 bases are a match to TRBD1. The CDR3 has 15 residues. The germline V gene encodes CDR1 SEHNR and CDR2 FQNEAQ (reference sequence). With 5 bases clipped from V and 5 bases from J, the junction kept 10 bases outside the gene matches. CDR3 bases: TGTGCCAGCAGCGCCCGACAGGGGTTCGAGGAGACCCAGTACTTC. It specifies CASSARQGFEETQYF.